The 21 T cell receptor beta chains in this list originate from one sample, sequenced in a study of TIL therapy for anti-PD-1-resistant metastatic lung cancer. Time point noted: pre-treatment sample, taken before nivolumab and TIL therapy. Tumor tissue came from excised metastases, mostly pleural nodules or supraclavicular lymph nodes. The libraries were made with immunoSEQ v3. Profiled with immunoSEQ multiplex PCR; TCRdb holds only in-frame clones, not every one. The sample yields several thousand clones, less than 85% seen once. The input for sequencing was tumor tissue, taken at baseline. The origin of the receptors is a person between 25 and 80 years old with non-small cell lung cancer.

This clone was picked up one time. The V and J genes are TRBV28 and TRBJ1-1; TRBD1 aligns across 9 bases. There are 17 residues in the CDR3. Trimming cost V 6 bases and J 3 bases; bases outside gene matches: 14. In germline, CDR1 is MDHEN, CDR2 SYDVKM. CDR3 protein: CASRMPGTGRRDTEAFF. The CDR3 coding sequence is TGTGCCAGCAGGATGCCCGGGACAGGGAGAAGGGACACTGAAGCTTTCTTT.

The CDR3 DNA reads as TGTGCCAGCAGACCTCTCGGGACAGGGTTTCCCGATGAGCAGTTCTTC. Protein: CASRPLGTGFPDEQFF. The rearrangement links TRBV27 to TRBJ2-1, with TRBD1 matching 9 bases. V shed 6 bases, J shed 8 bases, and the junction held 14 bases outside the gene matches. CDR3 length equals 16 residues. The germline V gene encodes CDR1 MNHEY and CDR2 SMNVEV (reference sequence).

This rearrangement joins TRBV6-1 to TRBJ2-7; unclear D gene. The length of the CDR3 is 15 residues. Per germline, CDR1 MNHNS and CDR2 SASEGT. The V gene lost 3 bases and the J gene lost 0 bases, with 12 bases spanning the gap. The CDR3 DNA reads TGTGCCAGCAGTGATAGGAGCGCCAGCTCCTACGAGCAGTACTTC. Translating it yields CASSDRSASSYEQYF.

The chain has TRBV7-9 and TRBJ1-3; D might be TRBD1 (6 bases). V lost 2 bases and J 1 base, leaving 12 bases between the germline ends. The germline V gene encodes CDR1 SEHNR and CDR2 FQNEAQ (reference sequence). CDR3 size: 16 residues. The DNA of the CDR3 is TGTGCCAGCAGCTTAATCTTACAGGGTTCTGGAAACACCATATATTTT. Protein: CASSLILQGSGNTIYF.

The CDR3 DNA sequence: TGTGCCAGCTCACCACCTGACAGGCGCCAAGAGACCCAGTACTTC. Translated: CASSPPDRRQETQYF. The chain employs TRBV18 and TRBJ2-5; a possible D gene is TRBD1 (6 bases). Trimming left V 0 bases short and J 1 base short, with 9 bases between. This CDR3 has 15 amino acids. Germline CDR1 and CDR2: KGHSH and LQKENI. Full variable domain (rest looked up from reference TRBV18 and TRBJ2-5): NAGVMQNPRHLVRRRGQEARLRCSPMKGHSHVYWYRQLPEEGLKFMVYLQKENIIDESGMPKERFSAEFPKEGPSILRIQQVVRGDSAAYFCASSPPDRRQETQYFGPGTRLLVL.

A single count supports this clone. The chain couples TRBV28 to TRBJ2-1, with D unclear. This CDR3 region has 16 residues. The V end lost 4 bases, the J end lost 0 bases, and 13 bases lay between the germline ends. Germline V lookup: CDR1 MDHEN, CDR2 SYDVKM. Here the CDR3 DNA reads TGTGCCAGCAGTTCGCCCTTCCCGAGCTCCTACAATGAGCAGTTCTTC. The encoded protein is CASSSPFPSSYNEQFF. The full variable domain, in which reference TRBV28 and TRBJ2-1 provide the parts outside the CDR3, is DVKVTQSSRYLVKRTGEKVFLECVQDMDHENMFWYRQDPGLGLRLIYFSYDVKMKEKGDIPEGYSVSREKKERFSLILESASTNQTSMYLCASSSPFPSSYNEQFFGPGTRLTVL.

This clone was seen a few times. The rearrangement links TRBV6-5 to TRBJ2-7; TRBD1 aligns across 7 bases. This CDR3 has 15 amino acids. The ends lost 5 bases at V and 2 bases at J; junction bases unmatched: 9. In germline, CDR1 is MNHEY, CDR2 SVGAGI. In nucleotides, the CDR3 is TGTGCCAGCAGTGTATATCGGGACAGCCCCTACGAGCAGTACTTC. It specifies CASSVYRDSPYEQYF.

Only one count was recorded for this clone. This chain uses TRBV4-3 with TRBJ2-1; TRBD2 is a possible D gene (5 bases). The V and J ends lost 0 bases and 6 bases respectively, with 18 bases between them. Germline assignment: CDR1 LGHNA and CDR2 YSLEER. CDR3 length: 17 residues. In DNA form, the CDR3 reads TGCGCCAGCAGCCAAGAGGTATGGGGAGTGGAAGGCAATGAGCAGTTCTTC. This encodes CASSQEVWGVEGNEQFF.

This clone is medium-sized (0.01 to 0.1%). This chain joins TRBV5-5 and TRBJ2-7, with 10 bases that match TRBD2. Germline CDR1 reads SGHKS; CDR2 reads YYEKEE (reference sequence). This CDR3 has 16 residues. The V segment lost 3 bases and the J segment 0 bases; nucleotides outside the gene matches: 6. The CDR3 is CASSSAGTSVSYEQYF. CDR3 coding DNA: TGTGCCAGCAGCTCTGCGGGGACTAGCGTCTCCTACGAGCAGTACTTC.

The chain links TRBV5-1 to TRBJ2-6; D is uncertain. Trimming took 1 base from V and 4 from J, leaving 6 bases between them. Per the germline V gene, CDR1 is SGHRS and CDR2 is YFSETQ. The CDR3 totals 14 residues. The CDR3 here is CASSLFLGANVLTF. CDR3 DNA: TGCGCCAGCAGCTTGTTTTTGGGGGCCAACGTCCTGACTTTC.

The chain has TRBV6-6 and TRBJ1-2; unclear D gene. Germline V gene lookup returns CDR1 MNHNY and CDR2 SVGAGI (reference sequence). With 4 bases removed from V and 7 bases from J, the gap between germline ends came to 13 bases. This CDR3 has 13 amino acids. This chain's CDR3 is CASSSLLVGGYTF. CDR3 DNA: TGTGCCAGCAGTTCCCTACTTGTGGGTGGCTACACCTTC.

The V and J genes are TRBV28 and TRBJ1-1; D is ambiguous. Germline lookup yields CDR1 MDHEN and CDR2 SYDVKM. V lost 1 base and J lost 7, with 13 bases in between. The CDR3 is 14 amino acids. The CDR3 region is CASSLSATAVEAFF. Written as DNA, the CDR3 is TGTGCCAGCAGTTTATCGGCTACAGCAGTTGAAGCTTTCTTT.

DNA of the CDR3: TGTGCCAGCAGTCTGGCGGGGGACCTTTACAATGAGCAGTTCTTC. It translates to CASSLAGDLYNEQFF. The chain is built from TRBV6-5 and TRBJ2-1, with 7 bases aligning to TRBD2. The CDR3 is 15 residues long. Germline loops: CDR1 MNHEY, CDR2 SVGAGI. Trimming removed 5 bases from V and 4 bases from J; junction bases left unmatched: 8.

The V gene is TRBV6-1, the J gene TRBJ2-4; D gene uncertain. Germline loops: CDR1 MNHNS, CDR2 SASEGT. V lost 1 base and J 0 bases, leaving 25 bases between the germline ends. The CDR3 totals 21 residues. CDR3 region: CASSEEFRSLWTAVAKNIQYF. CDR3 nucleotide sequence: TGTGCCAGCAGTGAAGAATTCAGAAGCCTTTGGACCGCCGTAGCCAAAAACATTCAGTACTTC.

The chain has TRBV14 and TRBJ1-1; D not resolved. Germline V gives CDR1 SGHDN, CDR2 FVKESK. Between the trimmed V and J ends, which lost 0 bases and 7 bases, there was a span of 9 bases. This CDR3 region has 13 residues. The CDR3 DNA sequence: TGTGCCAGCAGCCAAGACACAAGCTTTGAAGCTTTCTTT. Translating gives CASSQDTSFEAFF.

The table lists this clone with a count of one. The CDR3 bases are TGTGCCAGCAGTAATAGCGGGGGCACCCACCCCTACGAGCAGTACTTC. Residues: CASSNSGGTHPYEQYF. This chain uses TRBV6-6 with TRBJ2-7; 9 bases agree with TRBD2. The J segment lost 2 bases and the V segment lost 5 bases, leaving 10 bases of the junction unmatched. Germline CDR1 is MNHNY and CDR2 is SVGAGI (reference sequence). The CDR3 length is 16 residues.

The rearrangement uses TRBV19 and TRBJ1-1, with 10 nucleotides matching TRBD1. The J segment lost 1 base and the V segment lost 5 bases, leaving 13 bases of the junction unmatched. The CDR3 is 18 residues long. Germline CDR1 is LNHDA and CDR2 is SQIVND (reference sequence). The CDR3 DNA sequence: TGTGCCAGTAGTCCACTCCTGGGGACAGGGGTAGGGAACACTGAAGCTTTCTTT. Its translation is CASSPLLGTGVGNTEAFF.

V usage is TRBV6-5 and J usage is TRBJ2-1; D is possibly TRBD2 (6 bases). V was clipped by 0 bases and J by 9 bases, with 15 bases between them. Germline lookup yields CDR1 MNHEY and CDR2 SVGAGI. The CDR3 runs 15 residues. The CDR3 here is CASSYSSGVVLEQFF. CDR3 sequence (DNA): TGTGCCAGCAGTTACTCTAGCGGAGTGGTCCTTGAGCAGTTCTTC.

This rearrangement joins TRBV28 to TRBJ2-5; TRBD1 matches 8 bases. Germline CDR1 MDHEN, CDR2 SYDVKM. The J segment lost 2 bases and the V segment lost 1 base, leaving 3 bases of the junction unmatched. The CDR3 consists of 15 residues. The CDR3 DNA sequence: TGTGCCAGCAGTTTATTCGGACAGGGACAAGAGACCCAGTACTTC. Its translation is CASSLFGQGQETQYF.

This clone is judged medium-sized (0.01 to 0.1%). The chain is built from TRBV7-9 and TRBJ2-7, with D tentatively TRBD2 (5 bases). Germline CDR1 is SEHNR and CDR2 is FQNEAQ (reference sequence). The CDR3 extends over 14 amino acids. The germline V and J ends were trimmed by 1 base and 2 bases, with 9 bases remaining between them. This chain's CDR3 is CASSLVRAPYEQYF. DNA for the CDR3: TGTGCCAGCAGCTTAGTGAGGGCCCCCTACGAGCAGTACTTC.

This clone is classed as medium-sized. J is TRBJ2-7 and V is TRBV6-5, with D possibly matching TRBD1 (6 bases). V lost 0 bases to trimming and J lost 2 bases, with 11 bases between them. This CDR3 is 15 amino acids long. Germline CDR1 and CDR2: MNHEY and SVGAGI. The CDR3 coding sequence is TGTGCCAGCAGTTACTCGATCGGACAGCCCTACGAGCAGTACTTC. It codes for CASSYSIGQPYEQYF.